Listed below are T cell receptor beta chains from one sample, sequenced in a study of blood T cell repertoires in COVID-19. Assay used: immunoSEQ multiplex PCR; TCRdb lists only in-frame clones, some missing. The sample holds a few hundred thousand clones, approximately 91% seen once. The sample taken for sequencing was peripheral blood. The receptors here all came from a person aged 18-35 years with COVID-19, enrolled during active disease. The CDR3 runs from the conserved cysteine through the conserved F or W. The D gene is left open where the match is weak. Expanded clones are given a class, and other clones once, few, many or no size at all.

abundance,j_gene,len,v_gene,d_gene,CDR3aa,CDR3nt
NA,TRBJ2-1,13,TRBV12-3/TRBV12-4,NA,CASSRQGYNEQFF,TGTGCCAGCAGTCGGCAGGGCTACAATGAGCAGTTCTTC
NA,TRBJ1-1,13,TRBV3-1/TRBV3-2,NA,CASSNGGDTEAFF,TGTGCCAGCAGCAATGGGGGGGACACTGAAGCTTTCTTT
NA,TRBJ1-2,16,TRBV6-2/TRBV6-3,TRBD1,CASSTAGTGGLYGYTF,TGTGCCAGCAGTACAGCCGGGACAGGGGGTCTCTATGGCTACACCTTC
NA,TRBJ2-2,17,TRBV24-1,TRBD2,CATSPRWGLADTGELFF,TGTGCCACCAGCCCAAGGTGGGGACTAGCGGACACCGGGGAGCTGTTTTTT
NA,TRBJ2-3,16,TRBV25-1,TRBD2,CASSEMGGGGTDTQYF,TGTGCCAGCAGTGAAATGGGCGGGGGGGGCACAGATACGCAGTATTTT
NA,TRBJ1-6,12,TRBV5-8,TRBD1,CASGTGNSPLHF,TGTGCCAGCGGGACAGGGAATTCACCCCTCCACTTT
NA,TRBJ1-3,15,TRBV4-3,NA,CASSQDEFSGNTIYF,TGCGCCAGCAGCCAAGATGAGTTCTCTGGAAACACCATATATTTT
NA,TRBJ1-4,15,TRBV2,NA,CASSSSGQGNEKLFF,TGTGCCAGCAGTTCCTCAGGTCAGGGTAACGAAAAACTGTTTTTT
NA,TRBJ2-1,15,TRBV3-1/TRBV3-2,NA,CASSQVSTRYNEQFF,TGTGCCAGCAGCCAAGTGTCTACCCGCTACAATGAGCAGTTCTTC
NA,TRBJ1-2,16,TRBV7-9,TRBD1,CASLLLGTDFVYGYTF,TGTGCCAGCTTGCTACTCGGGACAGATTTTGTCTATGGCTACACCTTC
NA,TRBJ2-7,15,TRBV13,NA,CASSLAPRSLYEQYF,TGTGCCAGCAGCTTGGCCCCCAGGTCGCTCTACGAGCAGTACTTC
NA,TRBJ2-7,14,TRBV27,NA,CASSYGTSGYEQYF,TGTGCCAGCAGTTACGGGACTTCTGGATACGAGCAGTACTTC
NA,TRBJ2-1,13,TRBV5-1,NA,CASSPEAWSEQFF,TGCGCCAGCAGCCCCGAGGCGTGGAGTGAGCAGTTCTTC
NA,TRBJ1-1,14,TRBV27,TRBD1,CASSLIRGQGEAFF,TGTGCCAGCAGTCTGATTAGGGGACAGGGGGAAGCTTTCTTT
few,TRBJ2-2,15,TRBV10-2,NA,CASAQASAATGELFF,TGCGCCAGCGCCCAGGCTAGCGCTGCCACCGGGGAGCTGTTTTTT
NA,TRBJ2-3,14,TRBV6-5,TRBD2,CASSQREGADTQYF,TGTGCCAGCAGTCAGCGGGAAGGGGCAGATACGCAGTATTTT
NA,TRBJ2-2,15,TRBV25-1,NA,CASSHGQGGTGELFF,TGTGCCAGCAGTCACGGACAGGGAGGGACCGGGGAGCTGTTTTTT
NA,TRBJ1-1,13,TRBV29-1,TRBD1,CSGTGEIGTEAFF,TGCAGCGGGACAGGGGAGATAGGCACTGAAGCTTTCTTT
once,TRBJ2-1,13,TRBV5-4,NA,CASSLPAAHEQFF,TGTGCCAGCAGCCTCCCAGCGGCACATGAGCAGTTCTTC
once,TRBJ1-4,15,TRBV4-1,NA,CASSQIGGDDEKLFF,TGCGCCAGCAGCCAAATCGGGGGGGACGATGAAAAACTGTTTTTT
NA,TRBJ2-5,15,TRBV7-3,NA,CASSSTGRTMETQYF,TGTGCCAGCAGCTCCACGGGACGGACTATGGAGACCCAGTACTTC
NA,TRBJ2-7,12,TRBV2,NA,CASSNQNYEQYF,TGTGCCAGCAGTAATCAAAACTACGAGCAGTACTTC
NA,TRBJ2-1,15,TRBV12-5,TRBD1,CASGSLTGLHNEQFF,TGTGCTAGTGGTTCTTTGACAGGGTTGCACAATGAGCAGTTCTTC
once,TRBJ2-3,12,TRBV19,TRBD2,CASSGREDTQYF,TGTGCCAGTAGCGGGAGGGAGGATACGCAGTATTTT
NA,TRBJ2-1,14,TRBV5-4,TRBD2,CASSDGLVHNEQFF,TGTGCCAGCAGCGACGGACTAGTGCACAATGAGCAGTTCTTC
NA,TRBJ2-5,14,TRBV9,NA,CASSVGGSRETQYF,TGTGCCAGCAGCGTAGGGGGCTCGAGAGAGACCCAGTACTTC
NA,TRBJ2-7,13,TRBV9,TRBD1,CASRATGPYEQYF,TGTGCCAGCAGGGCGACAGGGCCCTACGAGCAGTACTTC
NA,TRBJ2-1,12,TRBV27,NA,CASSSSINEQFF,TGTGCCAGCAGTTCAAGCATCAATGAGCAGTTCTTC
NA,TRBJ2-7,14,TRBV11-2,NA,CASSTPPTGYEQYF,TGTGCCAGCAGCACACCGCCAACGGGGTACGAGCAGTACTTC
NA,TRBJ2-3,15,TRBV19,TRBD2,CASSLAGGPADTQYF,TGTGCCAGTAGTTTAGCGGGAGGGCCCGCAGATACGCAGTATTTT
NA,TRBJ2-7,17,TRBV4-1,NA,CASSQGSLLADAYEQYF,TGCGCCAGCAGCCAAGGCTCACTCCTAGCCGACGCCTACGAGCAGTACTTC
NA,TRBJ2-1,18,TRBV4-2,NA,CASSQDGAPGESRNEQFF,TGTGCCAGCAGCCAAGATGGGGCGCCGGGAGAGAGCCGCAATGAGCAGTTCTTC
NA,TRBJ2-7,14,TRBV13,NA,CASSLGPRDYEQYF,TGTGCCAGCAGCTTAGGCCCCCGGGACTACGAGCAGTACTTC
NA,TRBJ1-2,15,TRBV4-1,TRBD1,CASSLTGQGDSGYTF,TGCGCCAGCAGCCTCACGGGACAGGGGGATTCTGGCTACACCTTC
NA,TRBJ2-7,19,TRBV28,TRBD2,CASSDGLAGGPTHPYEQYF,TGTGCCAGCAGTGACGGACTAGCGGGAGGCCCGACCCACCCCTACGAGCAGTACTTC
NA,TRBJ2-3,15,TRBV28,TRBD2,CASRPLAARRVTQYF,TGTGCCAGCAGGCCGCTAGCGGCTAGGAGGGTCACGCAGTATTTT
NA,TRBJ1-1,15,TRBV3-1/TRBV3-2,NA,CASSHLGHTSAEAFF,TGTGCCAGCAGCCACCTGGGACACACGAGCGCTGAAGCTTTCTTT
NA,TRBJ1-2,13,TRBV9,NA,CASRQGHYYGYTF,TGTGCCAGCAGGCAGGGGCATTATTATGGCTACACCTTC
NA,TRBJ2-7,15,TRBV27,NA,CASSEIGTPFYEQYF,TGTGCCAGCAGTGAAATCGGGACACCCTTTTACGAGCAGTACTTC
once,TRBJ2-7,13,TRBV5-8,NA,CASSLGQIYEQYF,TGTGCCAGCAGCTTGGGACAGATCTACGAGCAGTACTTC
NA,TRBJ2-1,17,TRBV9,TRBD2,CASSLTTGLAGGYEQFF,TGTGCCAGCAGCTTGACCACGGGACTAGCGGGAGGATATGAGCAGTTCTTC
NA,TRBJ2-3,16,TRBV7-9,TRBD2,CASSFTSSGSTDTQYF,TGTGCCAGCAGCTTTACCTCTAGCGGTAGCACAGATACGCAGTATTTT
few,TRBJ2-7,14,TRBV24-1,NA,CATSDSRQSREQYF,TGTGCCACCAGTGATTCGAGACAGAGCCGCGAGCAGTACTTC
once,TRBJ2-7,15,TRBV11-2,TRBD2,CASSALTGGSHEQYF,TGTGCCAGCAGCGCCCTAACGGGGGGATCTCACGAGCAGTACTTC
NA,TRBJ2-3,16,TRBV25-1,TRBD2,CASSDPGLAWSDTQYF,TGTGCCAGCAGTGACCCGGGACTAGCGTGGTCAGATACGCAGTATTTT
NA,TRBJ1-1,14,TRBV6-5,NA,CASSYVGQDTEAFF,TGTGCCAGCAGTTACGTGGGGCAGGACACTGAAGCTTTCTTT
NA,TRBJ2-5,17,TRBV7-7,TRBD2,CASSMGLAGGPGETQYF,TGTGCCAGCAGTATGGGACTAGCGGGAGGGCCTGGAGAGACCCAGTACTTC
NA,TRBJ1-5,15,TRBV19,TRBD1,CASSIAGGVNQPQHF,TGTGCCAGTAGTATAGCAGGGGGAGTCAATCAGCCCCAGCATTTT
NA,TRBJ2-2,13,TRBV7-9,NA,CASSSLYTGELFF,TGTGCCAGCAGCTCTCTGTACACCGGGGAGCTGTTTTTT
NA,TRBJ1-1,14,TRBV5-1,NA,CASSLSGEFTEAFF,TGCGCCAGCAGCTTATCAGGGGAGTTCACTGAAGCTTTCTTT